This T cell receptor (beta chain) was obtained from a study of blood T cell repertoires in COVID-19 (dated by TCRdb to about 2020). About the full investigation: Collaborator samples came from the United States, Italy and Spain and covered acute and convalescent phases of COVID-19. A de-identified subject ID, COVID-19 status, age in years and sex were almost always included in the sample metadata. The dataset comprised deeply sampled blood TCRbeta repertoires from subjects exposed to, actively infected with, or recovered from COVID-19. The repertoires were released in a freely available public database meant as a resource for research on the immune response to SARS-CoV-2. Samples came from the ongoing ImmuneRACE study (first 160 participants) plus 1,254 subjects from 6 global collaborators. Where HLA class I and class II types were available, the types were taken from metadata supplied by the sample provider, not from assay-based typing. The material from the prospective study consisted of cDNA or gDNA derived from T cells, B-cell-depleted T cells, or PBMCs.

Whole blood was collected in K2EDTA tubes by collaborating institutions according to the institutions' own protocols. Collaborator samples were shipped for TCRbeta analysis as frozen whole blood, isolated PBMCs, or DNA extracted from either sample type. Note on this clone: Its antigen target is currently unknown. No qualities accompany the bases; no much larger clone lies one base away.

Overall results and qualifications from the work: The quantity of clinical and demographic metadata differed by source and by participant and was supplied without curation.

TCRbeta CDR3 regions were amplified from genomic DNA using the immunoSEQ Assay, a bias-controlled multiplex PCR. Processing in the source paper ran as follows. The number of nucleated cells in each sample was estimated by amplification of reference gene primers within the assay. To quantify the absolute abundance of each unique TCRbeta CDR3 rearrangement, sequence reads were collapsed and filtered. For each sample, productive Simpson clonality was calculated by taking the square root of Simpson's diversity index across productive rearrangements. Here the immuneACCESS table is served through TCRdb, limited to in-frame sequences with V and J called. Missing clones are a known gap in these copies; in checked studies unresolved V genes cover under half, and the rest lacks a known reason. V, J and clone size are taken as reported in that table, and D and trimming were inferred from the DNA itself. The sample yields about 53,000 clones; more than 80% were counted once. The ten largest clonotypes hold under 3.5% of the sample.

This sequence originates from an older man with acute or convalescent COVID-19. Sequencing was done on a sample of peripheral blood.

This receptor carries the CDR3 CASTPGGARYGYTF. The DNA reads TGTGCCAGCACCCCGGGGGGGGCGAGGTATGGCTACACCTTC. The chain was built from TRBV6-5 and TRBJ1-2, and the D gene may be TRBD1, 6 bases matching. From the germline V gene, CDR1 is MNHEY and CDR2 is SVGAGI. The CDR3 holds 14 amino acids from the cysteine to the phenylalanine. The DNA shown is the 42-base CDR3, in frame from base 1. Trimming removed 7 bases from V and 5 bases from J, leaving 17 bases between the germline ends.